This T cell receptor beta chain was observed in a study of CD8+CD57+ T cells in acquired aplastic anemia. Looking at the study overall: On average, healthy donors gave 10 million to 14 million reads for CD4+ cells.

This clonotype appeared many times. Antigen: not known. Study findings and constraints: Patients and healthy controls showed no significant CD8+ Simpson's diversity difference. Patients and controls had in common 25 to 30 CD8+ CDR3 sequences.

The CDR3 length is 18 residues. The ends lost 4 bases at V and 3 bases at J; junction bases unmatched: 8. Per germline, CDR1 LGHNA and CDR2 YNFKEQ. The TCR beta profiling, which covered VDJ combination and CDR3 sequence, was carried out using genomic DNA as the template. TCRdb re-called the reads with MiXCR, one entry per CDR3 protein. There are tens of thousands of distinct CDR3 sequences in the sample; around 50% occur only once, and about 8.9% lies in the top ten. The V and J genes are TRBV4-2 and TRBJ2-1; 14 nucleotides line up with TRBD2. The sequencing sample was made of sorted CD4+, CD8+, or CD8+CD57+ T cells (not recorded which) from PBMCs. This TCR derives from a human donor in good health, serving as a control. CDR3: CASSPGTSGREIYNEQFF. The CDR3 nucleotides are TGTGCCAGCAGCCCCGGGACTAGCGGGAGAGAAATCTACAATGAGCAGTTCTTC.